Each of the 18 T cell receptor beta chains below was sequenced from the same sample in a study of regulatory T cells in long-lasting Graves disease. Indicated time point: persistent/refractory GD, antithyroid drugs over 5 years with positive TRAb. TCR sequences were obtained from RNA taken from PBMCs. Libraries of TCR beta came from iRepertoire HTBI primers plus Arm-PCR of CDR3 regions. TCRdb fed the multiplex PCR reads into MiXCR, producing one record per CDR3 protein. The sample shows about 470,000 distinct CDR3 sequences, around 20% of them seen only once. Sequences were derived from peripheral blood mononuclear cells (PBMCs), sampled when the disease was refractory, from a patient treated with antithyroid drugs. The source of these receptors is a female donor with Graves disease.

This clonotype was counted many times. The chain joins TRBV28 to TRBJ1-5; 7 bases fit TRBD1. This CDR3 has 15 residues. CDR1 is MDHEN and CDR2 is SYDVKM in the germline V gene. Trimming cost V 6 bases and J 2 bases; bases outside gene matches: 7. CDR3 loop: CASSPTQGGNQPQHF. CDR3 DNA sequence: TGTGCCAGCAGCCCTACTCAGGGGGGCAATCAGCCCCAGCATTTT.

There are a few counts of this clonotype. The chain carries TRBV9 and TRBJ2-7, with D perhaps TRBD1 (6 bases). The V gene lost 0 bases and the J gene lost 2 bases, with 12 bases spanning the gap. The germline gives CDR1 SGDLS, CDR2 YYNGEE. The CDR3 length is 15 residues. The CDR3 nucleotides read TGTGCCAGCAGCGTAGAGCAGGGGCAGCCCTACGAGCAGTACTTC. Its translation is CASSVEQGQPYEQYF.

This clonotype was observed at least ten times. The chain carries TRBV2 and TRBJ1-5, with D unclear. CDR1 and CDR2 (germline): SNHLY, FYNNEI. The CDR3 covers 12 residues. V was cut by 1 base and J by 6 bases, with 4 bases left in between. For the CDR3, the DNA is TGTGCCAGCAGTGAAGGGATTCAGCCCCAGCATTTT. Translated: CASSEGIQPQHF. Supplemented by reference TRBV2 and TRBJ1-5, the full variable domain reads EPEVTQTPSHQVTQMGQEVILRCVPISNHLYFYWYRQILGQKVEFLVSFYNNEISEKSEIFDDQFSVERPDGSNFTLKIRSTKLEDSAMYFCASSEGIQPQHFGDGTRLSIL.

This clonotype was detected many times. This rearrangement joins TRBV27 to TRBJ2-5; TRBD2 agrees at 9 bases. Germline CDR1 MNHEY, CDR2 SMNVEV (reference sequence). The CDR3 spans 15 residues. Trimming took 7 bases from V and 5 from J; bases not matched to a gene: 11. The CDR3 protein is CASTPYAGGGETQYF. The CDR3 DNA reads as TGTGCCAGCACCCCCTATGCGGGAGGGGGCGAGACCCAGTACTTC.

This chain uses TRBV19 with TRBJ1-5; D call uncertain. The V end was cut by 1 base, the J end by 9 bases, with 7 bases between. The CDR3 contains 12 residues. Germline CDR1 reads LNHDA; CDR2 reads SQIVND (reference sequence). The CDR3 here is CASSIAAAPQHF. Here the CDR3 DNA reads TGTGCCAGTAGTATAGCGGCAGCGCCCCAGCATTTT.

This clonotype was recorded once. V and J are TRBV12-3 or TRBV12-4 and TRBJ2-1, with 13 bases identical to TRBD2. The CDR3 has 15 residues. V lost 5 bases and J lost 2; bases outside the gene matches: 0. CDR3 sequence reads: CASSTSGRAYNEQFF. CDR3 nucleotide sequence: TGTGCCAGCAGTACTAGCGGGAGGGCCTACAATGAGCAGTTCTTC.

J is TRBJ1-2 and V is TRBV20-1; D is perhaps TRBD1 (5 bases). Trimming took off 2 bases at V and 3 bases at J, with 10 bases between the two ends. CDR3 length: 13 residues. Germline V CDR1 and CDR2: DFQATT, SNEGSKA (reference sequence). The CDR3 is CSARQGLDYGYTF. In DNA, the CDR3 is TGCAGTGCTAGACAGGGCCTGGACTATGGCTACACCTTC.

The V and J genes are TRBV30 and TRBJ1-1; D unclear. V dropped 2 bases and J dropped 4 bases, with 8 bases sitting between them. This CDR3 contains 12 residues. Germline CDR1 GTSNPN, CDR2 SVGIG (reference sequence). The CDR3: CAWSTATTEAFF. The CDR3 coding sequence is TGTGCCTGGAGTACAGCAACCACTGAAGCTTTCTTT.

The chain carries TRBV29-1 and TRBJ2-5, with a weak D call TRBD2 (7 bases). Germline CDR1 reads SQVTM; CDR2 reads ANQGSEA. The CDR3 is made up of 15 amino acids. Between the trimmed V and J ends, which lost 1 base and 2 bases, there was a span of 14 bases. The CDR3 DNA reads as TGCAGCGTTGAAGGTAGTAGGGGGGGACAAGAGACCCAGTACTTC. This gives the protein CSVEGSRGGQETQYF.

Only a few counts were recorded for this clonotype. V usage is TRBV30 and J usage is TRBJ2-7; 10 bases are a match to TRBD1. The V gene's germline CDR1 is GTSNPN and CDR2 SVGIG (reference sequence). This CDR3 spans 14 amino acids. V dropped 0 bases and J dropped 6; count of bases not matched to a gene: 5. This CDR3 is CAWSVAGTGAEQYF. DNA of the CDR3: TGTGCCTGGAGTGTAGCCGGGACAGGGGCCGAGCAGTACTTC.

This clonotype has a count of ten or more. The CDR3 protein is CSAHPWTLQETQYF. The CDR3 DNA sequence: TGCAGTGCTCATCCCTGGACCCTCCAAGAGACCCAGTACTTC. V is TRBV20-1 and J is TRBJ2-5, with unresolved D. Germline-derived CDR1 and CDR2 are DFQATT and SNEGSKA (reference sequence). The V end lost 5 bases, the J end lost 1 base, and 14 bases lay between the germline ends. The CDR3 is made up of 14 amino acids.

With regard to this clonotype: It may be a read error: a sequence one base away is much more abundant. The chain combines TRBV3-1 with TRBJ1-1; D is unresolved. Per the germline V gene, CDR1 is LGHDT and CDR2 is YNNKEL (reference sequence). This CDR3 is built from 15 residues. Trimming pared 1 base from V and 1 base from J, leaving 10 bases between. CDR3 residues: CASSQVDQRNTEAFF. CDR3 nucleotides: TGTGCCAGCAGCCAAGTAGACCAGCGGAACACTGAAGCTTTCTTT. Variable domain in full (rest from reference TRBV3-1 and TRBJ1-1): DTAVSQTPKYLVTQMGNDKSIKCEQNLGHDTMYWYKQDSKKFLKIMFSYNNKELIINETVPNRFSPKSPDKAHLNLHINSLELGDSAVYFCASSQVDQRNTEAFFGQGTRLTVV.

Concerning this clonotype itself: A far bigger clonotype differs at one base, so this is likely a read error. V and J are TRBV7-3 and TRBJ2-5; unclear D gene. Trimming left V 5 bases short and J 4 bases short, with 14 bases between. Germline V CDR1 and CDR2: SGHTA, FQGTGA. CDR3 size: 14 residues. The CDR3 here is CASSRIRGPETQYF. The DNA for the CDR3 is TGTGCCAGCAGCCGTATCAGAGGACCAGAGACCCAGTACTTC.

This clonotype was seen many times. The rearrangement joins TRBV28 to TRBJ2-7; 11 bases align to TRBD2. Germline V gives CDR1 MDHEN, CDR2 SYDVKM. The J segment lost 7 bases and the V segment lost 2 bases, leaving 7 bases of the junction unmatched. The CDR3 totals 15 residues. CDR3: CASSLLTSGSEEQYF. The CDR3 nucleotides read TGTGCCAGCAGTTTACTTACTAGCGGGAGTGAAGAGCAGTACTTC.

The chain recombines TRBV4-3 with TRBJ1-1; D call uncertain. Germline CDR1 reads LGHNA; CDR2 reads YSLEER. The CDR3 consists of 15 residues. V dropped 0 bases and J dropped 1 base, with 9 bases sitting between them. CDR3 in amino acids: CASSQDPYKNTEAFF. DNA for the CDR3: TGCGCCAGCAGCCAAGATCCTTACAAGAACACTGAAGCTTTCTTT.

Note on this clonotype: The missing conserved phenylalanine or tryptophan at the end of this CDR3 makes a read error likely. V is TRBV19 and J is TRBJ2-2; D is perhaps TRBD1 or TRBD2 (5 bases each). The CDR3 contains 16 residues. V was trimmed by 9 bases and J by 4 bases, leaving 21 bases between them. The V gene's germline CDR1 is LNHDA and CDR2 SQIVND (reference sequence). The DNA for the CDR3 is TGTGCCAGCCTCCGTGGGGGTAGCTTAACCACCGGGGAGCTGTTTCTT. This translates into CASLRGGSLTTGELFL.

This clonotype was recorded at least ten times. The chain recombines TRBV28 with TRBJ2-7; maybe TRBD2 (6 bases). V lost 8 bases and J lost 7, with 21 bases in between. Germline V gene lookup returns CDR1 MDHEN and CDR2 SYDVKM. This CDR3 comprises 14 residues. CDR3 sequence: CASRGRLGGWEQYF. The DNA of the CDR3 is TGTGCCAGCCGAGGGCGTTTAGGAGGGTGGGAGCAGTACTTC. The full variable domain, rest sourced from reference TRBV28 and TRBJ2-7, is DVKVTQSSRYLVKRTGEKVFLECVQDMDHENMFWYRQDPGLGLRLIYFSYDVKMKEKGDIPEGYSVSREKKERFSLILESASTNQTSMYLCASRGRLGGWEQYFGPGTRLTVT.

This clonotype appeared a few times. Mismatch with germline at one junction end may stem from a read error. V and J are TRBV2 and TRBJ1-1; D is uncertain. The CDR3 has 13 residues. Germline assignment: CDR1 SNHLY and CDR2 FYNNEI. The CDR3 region has the DNA TGTGCCAGCAACCAGGAAGCGAACGCTGAAGCTTTCTTT. Translated, it gives CASNQEANAEAFF.